This T cell receptor beta chain came from a study of PD-1 blockade in classical Hodgkin lymphoma. CDR1 and CDR2 from the germline V gene are MNHEY and SMNVEV (reference sequence). The CDR3 has 13 residues. Trimming took off 3 bases at V and 10 bases at J, with 12 bases between the two ends. TCRdb's copy holds only in-frame clones and misses some; the assay was immunoSEQ multiplex PCR. The sample lists about 15,000 clones, about 65% occurring once. Time point here: cycle 4 day 1 (C4D1), after less than 7 weeks of nivolumab. The patients all showed relapse after autologous stem cell transplantation, while their brentuximab vedotin exposure varied. Each best response was a complete response, a partial response or progressive disease. With respect to this clone: Its antigen is undetermined.

Study results and caveats: Prior to therapy, complete responders displayed diversity much like that of newly diagnosed patients. Patients with an early start, nivolumab under 1 year after ASCT, were excluded. Significant TCR diversity gains by C4D1 occurred in CD4+ but not CD8+ cells.

This clonotype was sampled from a human donor with classical Hodgkin lymphoma. The source was peripheral blood mononuclear cells (PBMCs), collected before the fourth cycle of nivolumab. V gene TRBV27 combines with J gene TRBJ1-4; a possible D gene is TRBD1 (5 bases). The CDR3 region has the DNA TGTGCCAGCAGTTTGCTGGGGCTGGGAAAACTGTTTTTT. Translation gives CASSLLGLGKLFF.